Listed below are T cell receptor beta chains from one sample, sequenced in a study of shared clonotypes between healthy human individuals. Here immunoSEQ multiplex PCR was the method, and the copy in TCRdb shows in-frame clones only, minus some. The table records roughly 2 million clones, about 95% of them present only once. The sequenced material came from naive CD8+ T cells sorted from blood. The receptors were gathered from a man younger than 35 in good health. Both conserved end residues are part of each CDR3. D genes are given only for firm matches.

D gene	V gene	J gene	CDR3 protein	CDR3 DNA
-	TRBV7-9	TRBJ2-1	CASSPLPQNEQFF	TGTGCCAGCAGCCCTCTTCCCCAGAATGAGCAGTTCTTC
-	TRBV11-1	TRBJ2-7	CASSLDVLAEQYF	TGTGCCAGCAGCTTAGATGTGCTTGCCGAGCAGTACTTC
-	TRBV29-1	TRBJ2-1	CSVEIGYNEQFF	TGCAGCGTTGAAATCGGGTACAATGAGCAGTTCTTC
-	TRBV28	TRBJ2-7	CASRDGQVTSYEQYF	TGTGCCAGCAGGGACGGGCAGGTTACCTCCTACGAGCAGTACTTC
TRBD1	TRBV9	TRBJ1-2	CASSVGGGTRGYTF	TGTGCCAGCAGCGTAGGAGGGGGCACCCGTGGCTACACCTTC
-	TRBV5-8	TRBJ1-5	CASSSIGRGGNQPQHF	TGTGCCAGCAGCTCCATTGGCCGGGGGGGCAATCAGCCCCAGCATTTT
-	TRBV28	TRBJ1-1	CASSLAAGLMNTEAFF	TGTGCCAGCAGTTTAGCGGCAGGCCTCATGAACACTGAAGCTTTCTTT
TRBD1	TRBV9	TRBJ1-2	CASRGTGEQYGYTF	TGTGCCAGCAGGGGCACAGGGGAGCAATATGGCTACACCTTC
-	TRBV5-6	TRBJ2-7	CASSFSGIYEQYF	TGTGCCAGCAGCTTCAGCGGAATCTACGAGCAGTACTTC
-	TRBV7-9	TRBJ2-3	CASSLSLGADTQYF	TGTGCCAGCAGCTTAAGTCTCGGGGCAGATACGCAGTATTTT
TRBD1	TRBV19	TRBJ2-7	CASSERTGLRNEQYF	TGTGCCAGTAGTGAGCGGACAGGGTTAAGGAACGAGCAGTACTTC